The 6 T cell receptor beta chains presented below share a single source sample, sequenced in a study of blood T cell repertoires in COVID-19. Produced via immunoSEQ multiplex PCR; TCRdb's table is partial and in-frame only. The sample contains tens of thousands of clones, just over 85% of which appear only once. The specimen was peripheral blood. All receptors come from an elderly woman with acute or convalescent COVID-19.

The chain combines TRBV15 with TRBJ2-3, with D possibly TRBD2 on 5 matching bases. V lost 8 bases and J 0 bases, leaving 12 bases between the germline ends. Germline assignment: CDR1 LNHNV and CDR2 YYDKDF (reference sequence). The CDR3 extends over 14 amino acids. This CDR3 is CATFQAASTDTQYF. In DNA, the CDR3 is TGTGCCACCTTTCAAGCGGCTAGCACAGATACGCAGTATTTT.

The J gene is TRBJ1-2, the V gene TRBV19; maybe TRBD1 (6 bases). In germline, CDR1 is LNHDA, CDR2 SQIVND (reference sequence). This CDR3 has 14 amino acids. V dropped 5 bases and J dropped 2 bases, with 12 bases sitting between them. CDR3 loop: CASSAGVANYGYTF. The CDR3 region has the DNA TGTGCCAGTAGTGCAGGGGTTGCGAACTATGGCTACACCTTC.

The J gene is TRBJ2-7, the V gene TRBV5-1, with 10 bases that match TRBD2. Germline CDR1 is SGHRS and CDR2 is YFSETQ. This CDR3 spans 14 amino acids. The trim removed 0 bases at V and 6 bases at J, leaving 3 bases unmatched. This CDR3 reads CASSLGTSGGEQYF. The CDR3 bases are TGCGCCAGCAGCTTGGGGACTAGCGGAGGCGAGCAGTACTTC.

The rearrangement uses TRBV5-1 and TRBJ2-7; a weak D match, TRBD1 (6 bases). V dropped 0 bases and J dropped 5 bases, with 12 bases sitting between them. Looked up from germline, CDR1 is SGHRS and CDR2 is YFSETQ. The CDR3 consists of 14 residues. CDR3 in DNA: TGCGCCAGCAGCTTGGACTTAGGGGACAACGAGCAGTACTTC. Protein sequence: CASSLDLGDNEQYF.

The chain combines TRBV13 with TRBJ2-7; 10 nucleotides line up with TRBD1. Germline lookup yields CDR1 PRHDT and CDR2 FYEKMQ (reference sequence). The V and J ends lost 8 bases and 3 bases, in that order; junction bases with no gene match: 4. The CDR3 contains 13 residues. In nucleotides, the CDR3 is TGTGCCAGCTCCCGGGACAGGGGCTACGAGCAGTACTTC. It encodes CASSRDRGYEQYF.

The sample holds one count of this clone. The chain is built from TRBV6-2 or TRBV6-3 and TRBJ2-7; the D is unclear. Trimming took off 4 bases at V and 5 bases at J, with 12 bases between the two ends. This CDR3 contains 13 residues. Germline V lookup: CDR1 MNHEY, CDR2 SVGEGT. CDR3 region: CASSSTVRDEQYF. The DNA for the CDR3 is TGTGCCAGCAGTTCCACGGTCCGTGACGAGCAGTACTTC.